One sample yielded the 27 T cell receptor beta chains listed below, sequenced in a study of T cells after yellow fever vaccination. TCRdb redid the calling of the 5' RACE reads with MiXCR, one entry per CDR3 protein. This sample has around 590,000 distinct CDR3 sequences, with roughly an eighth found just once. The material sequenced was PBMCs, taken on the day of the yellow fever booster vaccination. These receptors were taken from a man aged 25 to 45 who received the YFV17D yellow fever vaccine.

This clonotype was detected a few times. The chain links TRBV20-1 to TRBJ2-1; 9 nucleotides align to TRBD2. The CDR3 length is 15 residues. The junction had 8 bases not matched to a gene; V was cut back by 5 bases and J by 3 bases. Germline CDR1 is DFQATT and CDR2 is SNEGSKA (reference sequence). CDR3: CSAPVAGALYNEQFF. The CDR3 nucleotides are TGCAGTGCTCCGGTAGCGGGAGCTCTCTACAATGAGCAGTTCTTC.

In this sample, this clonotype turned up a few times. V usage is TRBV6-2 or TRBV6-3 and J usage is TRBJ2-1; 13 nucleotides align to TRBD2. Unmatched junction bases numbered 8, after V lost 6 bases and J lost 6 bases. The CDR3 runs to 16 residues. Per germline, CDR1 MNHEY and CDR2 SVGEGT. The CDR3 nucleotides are TGTGCCAGCAGCTCCCGGACTAGCGGGAGTTTCAATGAGCAGTTCTTC. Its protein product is CASSSRTSGSFNEQFF.

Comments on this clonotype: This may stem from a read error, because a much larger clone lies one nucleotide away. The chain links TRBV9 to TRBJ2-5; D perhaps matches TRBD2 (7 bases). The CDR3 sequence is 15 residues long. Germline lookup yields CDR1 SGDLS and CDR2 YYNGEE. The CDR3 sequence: CASSYSRDIGGTLYF. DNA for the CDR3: TGTGCCAGCAGCTACTCTAGGGACATCGGGGGGACCCTGTACTTC.

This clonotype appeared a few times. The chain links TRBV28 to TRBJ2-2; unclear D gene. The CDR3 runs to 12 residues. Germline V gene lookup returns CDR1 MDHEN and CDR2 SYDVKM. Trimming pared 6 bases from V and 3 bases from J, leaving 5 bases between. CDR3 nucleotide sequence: TGTGCCAGCAGAATTCACACCGGGGAGCTGTTTTTT. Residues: CASRIHTGELFF.

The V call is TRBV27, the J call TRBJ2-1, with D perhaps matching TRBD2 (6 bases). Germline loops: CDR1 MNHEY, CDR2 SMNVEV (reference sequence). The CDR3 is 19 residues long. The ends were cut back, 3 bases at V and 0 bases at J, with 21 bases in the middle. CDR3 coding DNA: TGTGCCAGCAGTTTCTTGGGACTTTCCCACACGAGCTCCTACAATGAGCAGTTCTTC. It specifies CASSFLGLSHTSSYNEQFF.

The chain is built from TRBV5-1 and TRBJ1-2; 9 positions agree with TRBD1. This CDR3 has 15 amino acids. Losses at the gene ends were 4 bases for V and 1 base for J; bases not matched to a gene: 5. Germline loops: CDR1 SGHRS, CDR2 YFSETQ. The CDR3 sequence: CASSATTGGNYGYTF. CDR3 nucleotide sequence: TGCGCCAGCAGCGCTACGACAGGGGGTAACTATGGCTACACCTTC.

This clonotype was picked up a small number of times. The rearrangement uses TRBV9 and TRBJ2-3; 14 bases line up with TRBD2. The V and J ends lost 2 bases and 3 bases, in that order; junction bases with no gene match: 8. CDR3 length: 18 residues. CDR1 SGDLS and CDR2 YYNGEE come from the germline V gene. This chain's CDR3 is CASSVRAGTSGSTDTQYF. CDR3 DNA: TGTGCCAGCAGCGTGAGGGCCGGGACTAGCGGGAGTACAGATACGCAGTATTTT.

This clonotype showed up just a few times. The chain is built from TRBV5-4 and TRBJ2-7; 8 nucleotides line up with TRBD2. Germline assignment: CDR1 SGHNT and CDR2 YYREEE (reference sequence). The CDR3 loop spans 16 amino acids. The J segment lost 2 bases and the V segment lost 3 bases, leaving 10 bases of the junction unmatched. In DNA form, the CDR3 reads TGTGCCAGCAGCTCGAAGGCCCTAGCGGGCGCCTACGAGCAGTACTTC. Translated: CASSSKALAGAYEQYF.

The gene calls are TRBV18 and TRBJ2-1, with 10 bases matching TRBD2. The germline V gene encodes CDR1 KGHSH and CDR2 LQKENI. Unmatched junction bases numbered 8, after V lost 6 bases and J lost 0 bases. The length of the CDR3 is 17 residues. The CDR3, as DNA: TGTGCCAGCTCTCGACTAGCGGGTAGTCACTCCTACAATGAGCAGTTCTTC. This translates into CASSRLAGSHSYNEQFF.

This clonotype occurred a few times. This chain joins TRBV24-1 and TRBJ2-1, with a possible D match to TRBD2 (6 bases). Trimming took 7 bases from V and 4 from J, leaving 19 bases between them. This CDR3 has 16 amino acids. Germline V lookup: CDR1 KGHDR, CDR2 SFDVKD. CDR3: CATSPPGTELYNEQFF. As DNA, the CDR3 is TGTGCCACCAGCCCCCCCGGGACTGAGCTTTACAATGAGCAGTTCTTC.

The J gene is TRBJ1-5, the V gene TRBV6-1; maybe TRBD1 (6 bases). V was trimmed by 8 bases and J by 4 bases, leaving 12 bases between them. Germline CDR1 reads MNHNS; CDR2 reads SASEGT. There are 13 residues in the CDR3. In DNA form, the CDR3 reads TGTGCCAGCCGGACAGCGAATAATCAGCCCCAGCATTTT. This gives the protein CASRTANNQPQHF.

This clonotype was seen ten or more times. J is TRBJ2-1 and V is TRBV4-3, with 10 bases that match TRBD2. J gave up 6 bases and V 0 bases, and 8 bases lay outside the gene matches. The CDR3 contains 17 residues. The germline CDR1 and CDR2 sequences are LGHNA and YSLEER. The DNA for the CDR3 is TGCGCCAGCAGCCAAGATCTTTTACTAGCGGGACCCAATGAGCAGTTCTTC. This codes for CASSQDLLLAGPNEQFF.

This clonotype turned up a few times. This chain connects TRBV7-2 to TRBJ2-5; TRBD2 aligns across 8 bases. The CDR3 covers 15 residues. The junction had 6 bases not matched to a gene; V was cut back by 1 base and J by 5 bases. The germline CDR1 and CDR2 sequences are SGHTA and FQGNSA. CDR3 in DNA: TGTGCCAGCAGCTTAGTTCGCAGCGGGAGTGAGACCCAGTACTTC. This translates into CASSLVRSGSETQYF.

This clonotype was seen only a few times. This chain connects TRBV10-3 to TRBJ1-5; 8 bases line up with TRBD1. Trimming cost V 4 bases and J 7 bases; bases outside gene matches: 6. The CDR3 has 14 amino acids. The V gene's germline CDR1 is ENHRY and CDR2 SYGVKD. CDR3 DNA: TGTGCCATCAGTGCGTCACAGGGGGACCAGCCCCAGCATTTT. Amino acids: CAISASQGDQPQHF.

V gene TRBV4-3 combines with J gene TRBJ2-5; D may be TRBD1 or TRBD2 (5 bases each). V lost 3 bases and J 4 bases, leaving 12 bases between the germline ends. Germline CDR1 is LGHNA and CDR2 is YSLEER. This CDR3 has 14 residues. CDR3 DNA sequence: TGCGCCAGCAGCCAGGGACCCCAGGGAGAGACCCAGTACTTC. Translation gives CASSQGPQGETQYF.

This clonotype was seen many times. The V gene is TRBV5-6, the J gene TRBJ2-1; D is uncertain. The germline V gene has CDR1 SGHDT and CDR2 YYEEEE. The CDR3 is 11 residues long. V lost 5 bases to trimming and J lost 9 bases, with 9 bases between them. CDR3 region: CASSRSGEQFF. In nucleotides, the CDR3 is TGTGCCAGCAGTCGAAGTGGTGAGCAGTTCTTC.

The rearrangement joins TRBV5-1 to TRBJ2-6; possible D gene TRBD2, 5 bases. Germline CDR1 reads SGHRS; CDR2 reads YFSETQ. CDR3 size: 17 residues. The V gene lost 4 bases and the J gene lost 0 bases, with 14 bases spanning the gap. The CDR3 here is CASSRGGVGSGANVLTF. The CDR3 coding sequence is TGCGCCAGCAGCCGGGGTGGGGTGGGCTCTGGGGCCAACGTCCTGACTTTC.

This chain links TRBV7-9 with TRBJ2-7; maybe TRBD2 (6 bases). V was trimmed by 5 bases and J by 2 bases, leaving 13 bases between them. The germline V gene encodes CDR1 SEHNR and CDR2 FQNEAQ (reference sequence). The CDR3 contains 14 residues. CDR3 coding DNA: TGTGCCAGCAGCGGGAGGACGCAACCCTACGAGCAGTACTTC. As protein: CASSGRTQPYEQYF. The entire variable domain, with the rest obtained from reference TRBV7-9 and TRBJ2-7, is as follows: DTGVSQNPRHKITKRGQNVTFRCDPISEHNRLYWYRQTLGQGPEFLTYFQNEAQLEKSRLLSDRFSAERPKGSFSTLEIQRTEQGDSAMYLCASSGRTQPYEQYFGPGTRLTVT.

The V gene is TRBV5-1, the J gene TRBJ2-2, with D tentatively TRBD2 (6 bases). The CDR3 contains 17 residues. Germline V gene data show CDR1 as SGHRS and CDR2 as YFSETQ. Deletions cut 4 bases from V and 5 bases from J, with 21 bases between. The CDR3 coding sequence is TGCGCCAGCAGCATCCCTCTGGCGGGAATGCGTACCGGGGAGCTGTTTTTT. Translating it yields CASSIPLAGMRTGELFF.

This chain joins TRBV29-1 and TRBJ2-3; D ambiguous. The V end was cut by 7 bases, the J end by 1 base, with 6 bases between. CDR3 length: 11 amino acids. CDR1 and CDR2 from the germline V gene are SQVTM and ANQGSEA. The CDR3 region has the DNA TGCAGCGGCTCCCGCACAGATACGCAGTATTTT. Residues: CSGSRTDTQYF.

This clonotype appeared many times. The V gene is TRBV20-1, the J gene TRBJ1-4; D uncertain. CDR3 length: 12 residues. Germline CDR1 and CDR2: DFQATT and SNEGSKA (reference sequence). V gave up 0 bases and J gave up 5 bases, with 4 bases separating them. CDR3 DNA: TGCAGTGCTAGAGAACAAAATGAAAAACTGTTTTTT. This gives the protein CSAREQNEKLFF.

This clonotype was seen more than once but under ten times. CDR3: CASSPSLYGGGNQPQHF. CDR3 bases: TGTGCCAGCTCACCATCGTTGTACGGGGGGGGAAATCAGCCCCAGCATTTT. The chain carries TRBV18 and TRBJ1-5; possibly TRBD1 for D (5 bases). The V end lost 2 bases, the J end lost 4 bases, and 18 bases lay between the germline ends. The germline gives CDR1 KGHSH, CDR2 LQKENI. There are 17 residues in the CDR3.

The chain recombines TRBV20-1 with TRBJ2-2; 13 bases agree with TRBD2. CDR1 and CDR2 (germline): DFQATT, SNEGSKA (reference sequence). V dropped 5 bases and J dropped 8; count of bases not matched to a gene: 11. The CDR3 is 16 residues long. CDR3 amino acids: CSAVTGTSGIVGELFF. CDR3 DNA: TGCAGTGCTGTAACCGGGACTAGCGGGATTGTAGGGGAGCTGTTTTTT.

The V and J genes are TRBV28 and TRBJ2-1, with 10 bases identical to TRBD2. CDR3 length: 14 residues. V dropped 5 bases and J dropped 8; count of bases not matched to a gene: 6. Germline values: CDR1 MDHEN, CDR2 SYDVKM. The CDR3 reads CASSGPSGSYEQFF. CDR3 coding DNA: TGTGCCAGCAGTGGACCTAGCGGGAGCTATGAGCAGTTCTTC.

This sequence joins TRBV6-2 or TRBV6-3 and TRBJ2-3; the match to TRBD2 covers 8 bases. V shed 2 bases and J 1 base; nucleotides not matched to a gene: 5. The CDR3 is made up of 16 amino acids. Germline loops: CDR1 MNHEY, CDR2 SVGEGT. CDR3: CASSYATSGGTDTQYF. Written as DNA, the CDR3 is TGTGCCAGCAGTTACGCAACTAGCGGCGGCACAGATACGCAGTATTTT.

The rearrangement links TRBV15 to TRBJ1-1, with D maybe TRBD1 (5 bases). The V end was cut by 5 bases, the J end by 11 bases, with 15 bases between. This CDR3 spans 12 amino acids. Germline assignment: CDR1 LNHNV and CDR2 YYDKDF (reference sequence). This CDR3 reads CATSSDRDWAFF. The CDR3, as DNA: TGTGCCACCAGCTCGGACCGGGACTGGGCTTTCTTT.

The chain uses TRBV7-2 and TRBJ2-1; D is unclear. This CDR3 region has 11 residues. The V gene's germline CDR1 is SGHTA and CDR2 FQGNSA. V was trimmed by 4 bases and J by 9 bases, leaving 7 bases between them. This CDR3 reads CASSSFFEQFF. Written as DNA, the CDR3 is TGTGCCAGCAGCTCGTTCTTTGAGCAGTTCTTC.